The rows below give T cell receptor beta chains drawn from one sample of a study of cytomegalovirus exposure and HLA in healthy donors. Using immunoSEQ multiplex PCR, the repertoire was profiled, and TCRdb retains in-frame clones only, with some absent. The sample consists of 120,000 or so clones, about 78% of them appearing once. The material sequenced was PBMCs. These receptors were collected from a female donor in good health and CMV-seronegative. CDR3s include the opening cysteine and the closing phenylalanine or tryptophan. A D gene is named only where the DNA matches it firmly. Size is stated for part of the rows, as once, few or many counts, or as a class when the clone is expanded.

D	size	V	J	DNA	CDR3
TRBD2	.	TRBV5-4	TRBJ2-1	TGTGCCAGCAGCGGTTGGGAGGGATTGGGGTCCTACAATGAGCAGTTCTTC	CASSGWEGLGSYNEQFF
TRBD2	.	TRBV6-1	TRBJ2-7	TGTGCCAGCAGTGAAACTATGGGGCTAGCGGGACGCTCCTACGAGCAGTACTTC	CASSETMGLAGRSYEQYF
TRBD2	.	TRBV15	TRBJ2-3	TGTGCCACCAGCCCCACCCGGGGCGGGGGGGACGATACGCAGTATTTT	CATSPTRGGGDDTQYF
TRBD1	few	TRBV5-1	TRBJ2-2	TGCGCCAGCAGCTTGCTCTTCCAGGGGGCCGGGGAGCTGTTTTTT	CASSLLFQGAGELFF
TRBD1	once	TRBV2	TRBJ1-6	TGTGCCAGCAGCCGGGACAGGGGGAATTCACCCCTCCACTTT	CASSRDRGNSPLHF
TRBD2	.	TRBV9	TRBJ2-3	TGTGCCAGCAGCGTAGGACTAGCGGGTCCAGATACGCAGTATTTT	CASSVGLAGPDTQYF
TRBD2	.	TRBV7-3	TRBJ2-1	TGTGCCAGCAGCTTAAAGCCTAGCGGATACAATGAGCAGTTCTTC	CASSLKPSGYNEQFF
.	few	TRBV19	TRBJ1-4	TGTGCCAGTAGTTTCCCTCCCGCAACTAATGAAAAACTGTTTTTT	CASSFPPATNEKLFF
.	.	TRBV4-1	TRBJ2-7	TGCGCCAGCAGCCAAGACCAGGCAGCCTCCTACGAGCAGTACTTC	CASSQDQAASYEQYF
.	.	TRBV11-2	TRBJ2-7	TGTGCCAGCAGCACCGGTCTGCATCTCGGCTACGAGCAGTACTTC	CASSTGLHLGYEQYF
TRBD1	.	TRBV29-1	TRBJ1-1	TGCAGCGCCGGGACAGGGGGGGAAGCTTTCTTT	CSAGTGGEAFF
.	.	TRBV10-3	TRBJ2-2	TGTGCCATCAGTAAGGGCGGGCCAAACACCGGGGAGCTGTTTTTT	CAISKGGPNTGELFF
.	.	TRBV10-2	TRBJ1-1	TGCGCCAGCAGTGCACCGGGAATGAACACTGAAGCTTTCTTT	CASSAPGMNTEAFF
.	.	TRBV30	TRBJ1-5	TGTGCCTGGAGAGCCAGCGGGGGCGGTCAGCCCCAGCATTTT	CAWRASGGGQPQHF
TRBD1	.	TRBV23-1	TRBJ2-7	TGCGCCAGCGGGCGACAGGGGGAGTACGAGCAGTACTTC	CASGRQGEYEQYF
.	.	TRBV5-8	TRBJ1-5	TGTGCCAGCAGCCAGGGGTATAGCAATCAGCCCCAGCATTTT	CASSQGYSNQPQHF
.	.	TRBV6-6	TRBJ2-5	TGTGCCAGCAGTTACACCCGGGGACAAGAGACCCAGTACTTC	CASSYTRGQETQYF
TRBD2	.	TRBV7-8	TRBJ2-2	TGTGCCAGCAGCTTAGTAGCGGGGGGTCGGCACGGGGAGCTGTTTTTT	CASSLVAGGRHGELFF
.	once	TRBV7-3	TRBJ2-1	TGTGCCAGCAGCTTACGTGGCGGGGCGAGCTCCTACAATGAGCAGTTCTTC	CASSLRGGASSYNEQFF
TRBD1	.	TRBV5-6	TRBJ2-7	TGTGCCAGCAGCTTAGTGGGACAGGGGGGCAACGAGCAGTACTTC	CASSLVGQGGNEQYF
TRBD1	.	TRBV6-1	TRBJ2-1	TGTGCCAGCGGGACGTGGGGGACAGGCCACAATGAGCAGTTCTTC	CASGTWGTGHNEQFF
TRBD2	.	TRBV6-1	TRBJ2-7	TGTGCCAGCAGACTAGCGGGAGTAATAGACGAGCAGTACTTC	CASRLAGVIDEQYF
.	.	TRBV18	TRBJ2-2	TGTGCCAGCTCACGTTCTAGCGCGAACACCGGGGAGCTGTTTTTT	CASSRSSANTGELFF
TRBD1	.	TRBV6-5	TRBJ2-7	TGTGCCAGCAGTTTTTTCCCGGGACAGGGGTCGTACGAGCAGTACTTC	CASSFFPGQGSYEQYF
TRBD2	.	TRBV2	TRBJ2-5	TGTGCCAGCAGTGAAGCATGGACTAGCGGGGGTCGGAGGGAGACCCAGTACTTC	CASSEAWTSGGRRETQYF
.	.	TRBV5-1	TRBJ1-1	TGCGCCAGCAGCTTGAGCCGCGCGGCTTTCTTT	CASSLSRAAFF
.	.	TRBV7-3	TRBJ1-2	TGTGCCAGCTACGGGGTGGCAGTCAACTATGGCTACACCTTC	CASYGVAVNYGYTF